This passage covers 7 T cell receptor beta chains from one sample sequenced in a study of shared clonotypes between healthy human individuals (dated by TCRdb to 2019 to 2021). Libraries were made using the immunoSEQ multiplex PCR assay. This is the immuneACCESS table as TCRdb keeps it, with only in-frame sequences that have V and J called. A part of the clones is gone; compared with another copy, unresolved V genes explain less than half, and the rest is unexplained. Recorded for this sample are over 850,000 clones; more than 75% of them occurred a single time. Clones ranked in the top ten supply roughly 0.65% of the sample. Sequences were obtained from memory CD4+ T cells from PBMCs. The cell subset or site label corresponds to: CD45RA-negative fraction. Receptors were obtained from a man between 18 and 35 years old in good health. Some clones in this sample may be carry-over from other donors' samples.

For this clone: With a much larger clone just one base away, this may be a read error. The J gene is TRBJ2-5, the V gene TRBV5-6, with a possible D match to TRBD1 (6 bases). The germline V gene encodes CDR1 SGHDT and CDR2 YYEEEE. V was cut by 2 bases and J by 5 bases, with 10 bases left in between. The CDR3 covers 13 residues. CDR3 region: CASSLPGVETQYF. In DNA, the CDR3 is TGTGCCAGCAGCTTACCAGGGGTTGAGACCCAGTACTTC.

This clone appeared once. This sequence joins TRBV4-3 and TRBJ1-4; 7 bases are shared with TRBD1. The length of the CDR3 is 18 residues. The germline CDR1 and CDR2 sequences are LGHNA and YSLEER. V lost 0 bases and J lost 12; bases outside the gene matches: 19. For the CDR3, the DNA is TGCGCCAGCAGCCAAGATCATCACGCCAGGGACAGACCTGATCAACTGTTTTTT. It codes for CASSQDHHARDRPDQLFF.

The V gene is TRBV28, the J gene TRBJ2-2; weak D call: TRBD2 (5 bases). This CDR3 comprises 17 residues. Trimming took 4 bases from V and 5 from J, leaving 20 bases between them. Germline CDR1 reads MDHEN; CDR2 reads SYDVKM. The CDR3: CASSSPGNPMETGELFF. CDR3 DNA sequence: TGTGCCAGCAGTTCCCCCGGGAACCCCATGGAAACCGGGGAGCTGTTTTTT.

J is TRBJ2-1 and V is TRBV2; 10 bases fit TRBD2. Germline-derived CDR1 and CDR2 are SNHLY and FYNNEI. The J segment lost 8 bases and the V segment lost 1 base, leaving 14 bases of the junction unmatched. CDR3 length equals 18 residues. CDR3 residues: CASSEVRGLLAGDYEQFF. The CDR3 DNA reads TGTGCCAGCAGTGAAGTCAGGGGGCTTCTAGCGGGAGACTATGAGCAGTTCTTC.

The V call is TRBV5-1, the J call TRBJ2-7; D gene ambiguous. V was shortened by 1 base and J by 3 bases, with 14 bases between the two germline ends. The germline V gene encodes CDR1 SGHRS and CDR2 YFSETQ. CDR3 length: 15 amino acids. The CDR3 nucleotides read TGCGCCAGCAGCTTGCAACCAGTAGCTGGCTACGAGCAGTACTTC. Its translation is CASSLQPVAGYEQYF. Full variable domain (outside the CDR3, taken from reference TRBV5-1 and TRBJ2-7): KAGVTQTPRYLIKTRGQQVTLSCSPISGHRSVSWYQQTPGQGLQFLFEYFSETQRNKGNFPGRFSGRQFSNSRSEMNVSTLELGDSALYLCASSLQPVAGYEQYFGPGTRLTVT.

The CDR3 sequence: CASREQALLETQYF. CDR3 nucleotides: TGTGCCAGCCGCGAGCAGGCCCTTCTAGAGACCCAGTACTTC. The chain couples TRBV2 to TRBJ2-5; no firm D call. Germline values: CDR1 SNHLY, CDR2 FYNNEI. The germline V and J ends were trimmed by 8 bases and 4 bases, with 17 bases remaining between them. CDR3 length: 14 residues.

The chain combines TRBV28 with TRBJ2-4; D is possibly TRBD2 (5 bases). The CDR3 contains 15 residues. Trimming left V 6 bases short and J 2 bases short, with 14 bases between. Germline-derived CDR1 and CDR2 are MDHEN and SYDVKM. This CDR3 is CASSVSVLSKNIQYF. The CDR3, as DNA: TGTGCCAGCAGCGTTAGCGTTCTCTCCAAAAACATTCAGTACTTC.